This T cell receptor (beta chain) derives from a study of blood T cell repertoires in COVID-19. V lost 3 bases and J 8 bases, leaving 7 bases between the germline ends. CDR3 length: 11 residues. Germline V gene lookup returns CDR1 SGHAT and CDR2 FQNNGV. Original processing notes: Amplification of reference gene primers provided the estimated nucleated cell counts. Assay: immunoSEQ multiplex PCR; the TCRdb copy retains only in-frame clones and omits some. That table is the source of V, J and clone size, and D and trimming were worked out from the DNA. This table has about 74,000 clones, 60% to 80% appearing once.

The source is a human donor in a cohort sampled during active COVID-19. Sequenced: peripheral blood. This rearrangement joins TRBV11-2 to TRBJ1-1; D gene unclear. Here the CDR3 DNA reads TGTGCCAGCAGCTTCGGGAGGGAAGCTTTCTTT. Amino acid sequence: CASSFGREAFF.